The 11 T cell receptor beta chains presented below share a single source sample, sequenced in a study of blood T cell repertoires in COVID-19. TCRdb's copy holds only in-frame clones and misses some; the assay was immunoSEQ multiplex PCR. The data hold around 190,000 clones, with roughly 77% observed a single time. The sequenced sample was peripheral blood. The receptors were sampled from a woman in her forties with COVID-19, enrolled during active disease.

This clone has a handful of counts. The CDR3 loop is CASSLASGGPQYF. In DNA, the CDR3 is TGTGCCAGCAGTTTAGCTAGCGGGGGACCGCAGTACTTC. The chain has TRBV12-3 or TRBV12-4 and TRBJ2-7, with TRBD2 identical over 9 bases. The CDR3 extends over 13 amino acids. The ends lost 0 bases at V and 9 bases at J; junction bases unmatched: 3.

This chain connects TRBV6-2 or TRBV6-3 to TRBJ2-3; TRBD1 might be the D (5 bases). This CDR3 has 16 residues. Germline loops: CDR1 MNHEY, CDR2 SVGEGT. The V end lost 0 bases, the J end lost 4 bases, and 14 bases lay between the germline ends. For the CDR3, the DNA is TGTGCCAGCAGTTACTCGCCAGGGATCTACGCAGATACGCAGTATTTT. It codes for CASSYSPGIYADTQYF.

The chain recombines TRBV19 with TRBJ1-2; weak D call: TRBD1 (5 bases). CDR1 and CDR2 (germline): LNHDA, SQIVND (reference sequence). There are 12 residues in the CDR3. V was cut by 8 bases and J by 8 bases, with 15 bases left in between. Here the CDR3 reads CASRPPGSGYTF. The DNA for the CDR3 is TGTGCCAGTCGGCCGCCAGGGTCGGGCTACACCTTC.

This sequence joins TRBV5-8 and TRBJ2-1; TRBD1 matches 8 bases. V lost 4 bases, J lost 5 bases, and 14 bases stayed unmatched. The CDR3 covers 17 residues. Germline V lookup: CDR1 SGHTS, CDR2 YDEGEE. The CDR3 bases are TGTGCCAGCAGCAAGGCTCCAGGGGGCCCACGCCACAATGAGCAGTTCTTC. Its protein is CASSKAPGGPRHNEQFF.

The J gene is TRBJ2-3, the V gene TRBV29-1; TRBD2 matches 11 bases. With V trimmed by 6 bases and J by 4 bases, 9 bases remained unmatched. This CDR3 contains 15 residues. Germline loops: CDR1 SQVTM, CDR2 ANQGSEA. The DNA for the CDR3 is TGCAGCGTGAGAGAACTAGCGGGAGTCGCAGATACGCAGTATTTT. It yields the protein CSVRELAGVADTQYF.

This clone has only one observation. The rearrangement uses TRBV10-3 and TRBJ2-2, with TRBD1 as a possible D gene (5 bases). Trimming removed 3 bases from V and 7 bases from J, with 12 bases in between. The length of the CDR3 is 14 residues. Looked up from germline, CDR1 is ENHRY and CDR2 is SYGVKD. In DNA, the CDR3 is TGTGCCATCAGTGACAGGGTTGGGATCGGGGAGCTGTTTTTT. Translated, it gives CAISDRVGIGELFF.

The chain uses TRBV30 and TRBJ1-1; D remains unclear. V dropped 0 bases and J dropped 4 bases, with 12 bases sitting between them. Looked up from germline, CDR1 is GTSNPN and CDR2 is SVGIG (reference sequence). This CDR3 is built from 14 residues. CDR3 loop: CAWSVPGIRTEAFF. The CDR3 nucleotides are TGTGCCTGGAGTGTACCGGGGATCCGCACTGAAGCTTTCTTT.

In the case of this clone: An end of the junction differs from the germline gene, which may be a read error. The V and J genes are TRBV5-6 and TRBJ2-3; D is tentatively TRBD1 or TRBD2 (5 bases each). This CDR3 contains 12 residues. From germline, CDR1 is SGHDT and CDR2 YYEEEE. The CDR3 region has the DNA TGTGCCAGCAGGTTGGGGGTAGAGGCGCAGTATTTT. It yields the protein CASRLGVEAQYF.

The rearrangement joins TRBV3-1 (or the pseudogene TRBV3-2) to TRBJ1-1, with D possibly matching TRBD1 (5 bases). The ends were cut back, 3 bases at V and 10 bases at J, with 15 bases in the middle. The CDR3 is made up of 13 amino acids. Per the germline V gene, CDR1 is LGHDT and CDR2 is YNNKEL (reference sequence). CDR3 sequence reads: CASSQSGGMGAFF. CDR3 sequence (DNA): TGTGCCAGCAGCCAGTCCGGGGGGATGGGAGCTTTCTTT.

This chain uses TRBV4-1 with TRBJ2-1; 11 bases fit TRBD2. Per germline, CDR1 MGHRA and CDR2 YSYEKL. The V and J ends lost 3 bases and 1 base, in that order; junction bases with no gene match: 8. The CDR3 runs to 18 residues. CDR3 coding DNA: TGCGCCAGCAGCCACGACGGGACTAGCGGACGATCCTACAATGAGCAGTTCTTC. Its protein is CASSHDGTSGRSYNEQFF.

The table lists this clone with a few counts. CDR3 sequence reads: CASSPPNGGTGGNTGELFF. CDR3 DNA: TGTGCCAGCTCACCACCGAATGGCGGGACAGGGGGTAACACCGGGGAGCTGTTTTTT. The chain couples TRBV18 to TRBJ2-2; 11 bases are a match to TRBD1. After removal of 0 bases from V and 2 bases from J, the junction contained 8 bases not matched to a gene. Germline V lookup: CDR1 KGHSH, CDR2 LQKENI. CDR3 length: 19 amino acids.